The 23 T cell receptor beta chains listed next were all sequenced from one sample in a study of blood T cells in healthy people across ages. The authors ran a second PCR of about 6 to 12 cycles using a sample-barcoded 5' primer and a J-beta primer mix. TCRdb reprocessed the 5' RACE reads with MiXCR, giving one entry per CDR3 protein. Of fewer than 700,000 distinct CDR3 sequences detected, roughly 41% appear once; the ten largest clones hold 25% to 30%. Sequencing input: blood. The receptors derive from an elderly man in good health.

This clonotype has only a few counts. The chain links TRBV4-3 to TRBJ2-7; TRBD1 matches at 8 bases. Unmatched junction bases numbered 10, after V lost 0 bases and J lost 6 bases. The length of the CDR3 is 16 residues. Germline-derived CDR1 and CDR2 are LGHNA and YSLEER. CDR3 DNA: TGCGCCAGCAGCCAAGATCATCGGGCAGGGGGCGCCGAGCAGTACTTC. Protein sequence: CASSQDHRAGGAEQYF.

CDR3 DNA: TGTGCCAGCAGCCCAATGGGGGGGGAACCAGATACGCAGTATTTT. Its protein is CASSPMGGEPDTQYF. The chain links TRBV9 to TRBJ2-3; the match to TRBD2 covers 7 bases. Germline CDR1 reads SGDLS; CDR2 reads YYNGEE. The ends lost 4 bases at V and 4 bases at J; junction bases unmatched: 9. The CDR3 extends over 15 amino acids.

The CDR3 reads CASSLVFSAGSTDTQYF. CDR3 in DNA: TGTGCCAGCAGTTTAGTGTTTTCGGCGGGGAGCACAGATACGCAGTATTTT. The V call is TRBV12-3 or TRBV12-4, the J call TRBJ2-3, with D perhaps TRBD2 (6 bases). Trimming cost V 1 base and J 0 bases, with 14 bases left between them. CDR3 length: 17 amino acids.

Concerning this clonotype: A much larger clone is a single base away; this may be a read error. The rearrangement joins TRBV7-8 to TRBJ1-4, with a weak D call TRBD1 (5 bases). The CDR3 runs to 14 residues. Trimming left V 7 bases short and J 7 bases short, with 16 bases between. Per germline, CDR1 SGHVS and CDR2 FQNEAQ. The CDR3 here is CASTYGAGVEKLFF. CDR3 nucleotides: TGTGCCAGCACCTACGGGGCTGGAGTTGAAAAACTGTTTTTT.

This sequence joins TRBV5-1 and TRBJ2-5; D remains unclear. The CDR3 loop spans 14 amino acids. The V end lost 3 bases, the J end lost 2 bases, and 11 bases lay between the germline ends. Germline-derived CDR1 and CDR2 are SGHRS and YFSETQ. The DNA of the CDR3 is TGCGCCAGCAGCTCTTACAGAATACAAGAGACCCAGTACTTC. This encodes CASSSYRIQETQYF. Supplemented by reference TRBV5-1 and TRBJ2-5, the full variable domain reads KAGVTQTPRYLIKTRGQQVTLSCSPISGHRSVSWYQQTPGQGLQFLFEYFSETQRNKGNFPGRFSGRQFSNSRSEMNVSTLELGDSALYLCASSSYRIQETQYFGPGTRLLVL.

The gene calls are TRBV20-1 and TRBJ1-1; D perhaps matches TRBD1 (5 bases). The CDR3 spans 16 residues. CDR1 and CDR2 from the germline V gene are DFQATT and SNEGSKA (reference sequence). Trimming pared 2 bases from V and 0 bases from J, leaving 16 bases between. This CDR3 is CSARQPGRTMNTEAFF. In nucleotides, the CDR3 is TGCAGTGCTAGACAACCGGGGCGGACAATGAACACTGAAGCTTTCTTT.

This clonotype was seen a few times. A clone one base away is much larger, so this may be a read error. CDR3 in amino acids: CSVARRGGYTDTQYF. CDR3 in DNA: TGCAGCGTCGCTAGGCGGGGGGGATACACAGATACGCAGTATTTT. J is TRBJ2-3 and V is TRBV29-1, with 9 bases lining up with TRBD2. The junction had 9 bases not matched to a gene; V was cut back by 6 bases and J by 2 bases. CDR3 size: 15 residues. In germline, CDR1 is SQVTM, CDR2 ANQGSEA.

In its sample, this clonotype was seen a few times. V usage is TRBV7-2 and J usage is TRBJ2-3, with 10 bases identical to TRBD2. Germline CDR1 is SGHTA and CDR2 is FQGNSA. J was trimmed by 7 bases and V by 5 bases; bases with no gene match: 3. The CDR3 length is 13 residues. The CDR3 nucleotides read TGTGCCAGCAGCGCACTAGCGGGGTATACGCAGTATTTT. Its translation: CASSALAGYTQYF.

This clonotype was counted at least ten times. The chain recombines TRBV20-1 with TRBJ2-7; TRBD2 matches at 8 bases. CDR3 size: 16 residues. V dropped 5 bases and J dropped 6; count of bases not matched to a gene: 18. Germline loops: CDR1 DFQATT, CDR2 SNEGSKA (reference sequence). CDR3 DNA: TGCAGTGCTCCCCCCGCCGGGACTAGGGCCGCCCGCGAGCAGTACTTC. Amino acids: CSAPPAGTRAAREQYF.

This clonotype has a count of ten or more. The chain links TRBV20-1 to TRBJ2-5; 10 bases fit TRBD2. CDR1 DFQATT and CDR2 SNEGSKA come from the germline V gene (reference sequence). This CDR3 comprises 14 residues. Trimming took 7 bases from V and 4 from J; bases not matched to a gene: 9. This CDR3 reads CSESAGGPAETQYF. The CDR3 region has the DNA TGCAGTGAGTCAGCGGGAGGGCCGGCAGAGACCCAGTACTTC.

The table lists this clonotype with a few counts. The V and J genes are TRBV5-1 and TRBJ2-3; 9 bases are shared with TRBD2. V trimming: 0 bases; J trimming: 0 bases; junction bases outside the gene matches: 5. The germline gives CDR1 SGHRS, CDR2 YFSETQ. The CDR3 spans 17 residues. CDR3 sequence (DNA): TGCGCCAGCAGCTTGGTACTAGCGGGCTCTAGCACAGATACGCAGTATTTT. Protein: CASSLVLAGSSTDTQYF.

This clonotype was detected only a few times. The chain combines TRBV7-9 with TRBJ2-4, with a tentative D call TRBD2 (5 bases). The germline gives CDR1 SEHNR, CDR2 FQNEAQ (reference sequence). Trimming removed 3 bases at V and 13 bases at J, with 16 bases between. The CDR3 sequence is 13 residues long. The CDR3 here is CASSFLEYGEQYF. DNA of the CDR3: TGTGCCAGCAGCTTTTTAGAGTATGGGGAGCAGTACTTC.

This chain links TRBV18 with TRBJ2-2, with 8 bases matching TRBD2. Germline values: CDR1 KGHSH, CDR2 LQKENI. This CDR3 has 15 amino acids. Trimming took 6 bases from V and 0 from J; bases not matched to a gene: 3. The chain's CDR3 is CASSSLAANTGELFF. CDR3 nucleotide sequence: TGTGCCAGCTCGTCACTAGCGGCGAACACCGGGGAGCTGTTTTTT.

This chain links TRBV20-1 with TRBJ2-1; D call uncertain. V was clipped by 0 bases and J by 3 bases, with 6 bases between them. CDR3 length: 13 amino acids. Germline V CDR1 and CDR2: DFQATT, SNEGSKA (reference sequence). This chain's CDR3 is CSARDSGYNEQFF. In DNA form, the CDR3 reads TGCAGTGCTAGAGATTCAGGCTACAATGAGCAGTTCTTC.

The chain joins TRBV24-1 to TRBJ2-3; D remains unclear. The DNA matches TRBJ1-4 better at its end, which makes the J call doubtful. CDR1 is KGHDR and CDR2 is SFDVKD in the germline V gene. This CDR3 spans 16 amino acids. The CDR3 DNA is TGTGCCACCAGTGCGGTCGGCTCTACGGGTTACGAAAAACTGTTTTTT. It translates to CATSAVGSTGYEKLFF.

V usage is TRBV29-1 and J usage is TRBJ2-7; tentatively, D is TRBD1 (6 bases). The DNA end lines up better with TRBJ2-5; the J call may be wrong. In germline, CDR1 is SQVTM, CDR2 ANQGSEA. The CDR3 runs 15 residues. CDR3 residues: CSVGRGRGNSETQYF. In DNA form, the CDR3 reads TGCAGCGTTGGTCGGGGCAGGGGTAACTCAGAGACCCAGTACTTC.

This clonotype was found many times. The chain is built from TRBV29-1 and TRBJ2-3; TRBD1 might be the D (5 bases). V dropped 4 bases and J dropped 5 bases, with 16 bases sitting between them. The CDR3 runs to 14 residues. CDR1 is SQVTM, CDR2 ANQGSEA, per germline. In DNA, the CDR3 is TGCAGCGTTGCGGTTGGCAGGGATGGAGATACGCAGTATTTT. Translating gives CSVAVGRDGDTQYF.

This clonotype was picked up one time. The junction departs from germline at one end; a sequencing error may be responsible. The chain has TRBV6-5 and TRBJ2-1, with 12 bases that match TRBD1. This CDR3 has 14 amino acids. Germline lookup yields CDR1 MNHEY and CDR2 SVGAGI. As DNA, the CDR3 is TGTGCCAGCACCGGGACAGGGGGCCGTAATGGGCAGTTCTTC. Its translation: CASTGTGGRNGQFF.

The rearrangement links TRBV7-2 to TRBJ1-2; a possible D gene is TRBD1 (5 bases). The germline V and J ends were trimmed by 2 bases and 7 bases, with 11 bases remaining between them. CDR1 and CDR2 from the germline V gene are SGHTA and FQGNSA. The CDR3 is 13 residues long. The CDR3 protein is CASSLHGGFGYTF. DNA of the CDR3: TGTGCCAGCAGCTTACACGGGGGTTTTGGCTACACCTTC. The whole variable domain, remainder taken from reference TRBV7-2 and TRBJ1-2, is GAGVSQSPSNKVTEKGKDVELRCDPISGHTALYWYRQSLGQGLEFLIYFQGNSAPDKSGLPSDRFSAERTGGSVSTLTIQRTQQEDSAVYLCASSLHGGFGYTFGSGTRLTVV.

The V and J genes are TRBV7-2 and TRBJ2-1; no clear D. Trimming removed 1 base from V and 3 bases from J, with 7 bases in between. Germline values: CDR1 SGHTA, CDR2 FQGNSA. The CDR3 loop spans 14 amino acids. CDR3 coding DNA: TGTGCCAGCAGCTTAGTGGCAGTCTACAATGAGCAGTTCTTC. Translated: CASSLVAVYNEQFF.

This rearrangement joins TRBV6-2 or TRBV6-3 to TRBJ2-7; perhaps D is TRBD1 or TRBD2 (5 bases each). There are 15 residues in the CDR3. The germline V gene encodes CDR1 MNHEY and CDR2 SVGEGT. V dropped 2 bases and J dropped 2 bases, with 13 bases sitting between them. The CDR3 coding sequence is TGTGCCAGCAGTTACGGGGGTACGAGGGCCTACGAGCAGTACTTC. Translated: CASSYGGTRAYEQYF.

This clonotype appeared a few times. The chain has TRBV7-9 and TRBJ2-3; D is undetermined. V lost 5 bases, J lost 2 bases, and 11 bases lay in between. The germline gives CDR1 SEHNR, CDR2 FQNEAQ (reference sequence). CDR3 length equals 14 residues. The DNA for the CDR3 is TGTGCCAGCAGCCAGACTGGATACACAGATACGCAGTATTTT. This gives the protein CASSQTGYTDTQYF. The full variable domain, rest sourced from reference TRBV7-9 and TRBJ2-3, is DTGVSQNPRHKITKRGQNVTFRCDPISEHNRLYWYRQTLGQGPEFLTYFQNEAQLEKSRLLSDRFSAERPKGSFSTLEIQRTEQGDSAMYLCASSQTGYTDTQYFGPGTRLTVL.

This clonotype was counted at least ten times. The CDR3 coding sequence is TGTGCCAGCAGTTACCTTCTAGTCGGCCGCTACAATGAGCAGTTCTTC. Its translation: CASSYLLVGRYNEQFF. The rearrangement joins TRBV6-5 to TRBJ2-1; D unclear. This CDR3 has 16 residues. Germline assignment: CDR1 MNHEY and CDR2 SVGAGI. V was cut by 2 bases and J by 3 bases, with 14 bases left in between.